Listed here are 31 T cell receptor beta chains from one sample, sequenced in a study of blood T cell repertoires in COVID-19. The table came from immunoSEQ multiplex PCR; TCRdb's copy has only in-frame clones and leaves some out. The sample holds roughly 280,000 clones, about 86% seen once. Sample: peripheral blood. The receptors originated from a man between 18 and 29 years old with active or convalescent COVID-19.

The V and J genes are TRBV6-1 and TRBJ1-2; maybe TRBD1 (5 bases). Deletions cut 1 base from V and 4 bases from J, with 13 bases between. Germline V gives CDR1 MNHNS, CDR2 SASEGT. The CDR3 length is 15 residues. The DNA of the CDR3 is TGTGCCAGCAGTGAAGGGTCAGGGTCAATCTATGGCTACACCTTC. Protein product: CASSEGSGSIYGYTF.

V is TRBV19 and J is TRBJ2-1; D possibly corresponds to TRBD1 (6 bases). Germline CDR1 reads LNHDA; CDR2 reads SQIVND (reference sequence). V was pared by 11 bases and J by 0 bases, with 14 bases between. The CDR3 spans 14 residues. The CDR3, as DNA: TGTGCCTGTCACCAGGGGAGCTCCTACAATGAGCAGTTCTTC. Amino acid sequence: CACHQGSSYNEQFF. The variable domain in full, with the rest retrieved from reference TRBV19 and TRBJ2-1, is DGGITQSPKYLFRKEGQNVTLSCEQNLNHDAMYWYRQDPGQGLRLIYYSQIVNDFQKGDIAEGYSVSREKKESFPLTVTSAQKNPTAFYLCACHQGSSYNEQFFGPGTRLTVL.

This chain uses TRBV19 with TRBJ1-1; D is perhaps TRBD1 (5 bases). The V gene lost 4 bases and the J gene lost 1 base, with 7 bases spanning the gap. Germline CDR1 and CDR2: LNHDA and SQIVND (reference sequence). This CDR3 is built from 13 residues. This CDR3 reads CASSKQENTEAFF. In DNA form, the CDR3 reads TGTGCCAGTAGTAAACAGGAGAACACTGAAGCTTTCTTT.

This clone was seen just once. The chain is built from TRBV6-5 and TRBJ1-4, with TRBD1 matching 10 bases. Germline V CDR1 and CDR2: MNHEY, SVGAGI. Trimming cost V 4 bases and J 7 bases; bases outside gene matches: 3. This CDR3 is built from 14 residues. The CDR3 nucleotides are TGTGCCAGCAGTTCGGGACAGGGGAGTGAAAAACTGTTTTTT. This sequence encodes CASSSGQGSEKLFF.

The V gene is TRBV7-2, the J gene TRBJ2-5; 10 bases map to TRBD2. Per the germline V gene, CDR1 is SGHTA and CDR2 is FQGNSA. The junction had 2 bases not matched to a gene; V was cut back by 1 base and J by 3 bases. This CDR3 has 15 amino acids. The CDR3 here is CASSLGLAGEETQYF. The CDR3 nucleotides are TGTGCCAGCAGCTTAGGGCTAGCGGGAGAAGAGACCCAGTACTTC.

This clone has just one count. The chain recombines TRBV27 with TRBJ1-6; TRBD1 matches 10 bases. Germline V gene lookup returns CDR1 MNHEY and CDR2 SMNVEV (reference sequence). This CDR3 is built from 16 residues. The trim removed 3 bases at V and 5 bases at J, leaving 4 bases unmatched. CDR3 in amino acids: CASSLGQGFNNSPLHF. The CDR3 nucleotides are TGTGCCAGCAGTTTGGGACAGGGGTTCAATAATTCACCCCTCCACTTT.

This chain connects TRBV6-5 to TRBJ1-1; the D gene is possibly TRBD1 (6 bases). The V gene lost 5 bases and the J gene lost 1 base, with 14 bases spanning the gap. This CDR3 is built from 15 residues. Germline-derived CDR1 and CDR2 are MNHEY and SVGAGI. The CDR3 DNA reads TGTGCCAGCAGTAGACCGGGACAAGAGAACACTGAAGCTTTCTTT. Its protein is CASSRPGQENTEAFF.

V and J are TRBV3-1 (or the pseudogene TRBV3-2) and TRBJ2-4; the D is unclear. The CDR3 is 12 amino acids. From germline, CDR1 is LGHDT and CDR2 YNNKEL (reference sequence). The V and J ends lost 1 base and 7 bases respectively, with 5 bases between them. The CDR3 sequence: CASSQGDNIQYF. The CDR3 region has the DNA TGTGCCAGCAGCCAAGGCGATAACATTCAGTACTTC.

The chain couples TRBV6-5 to TRBJ2-7; possibly TRBD2 for D (6 bases). The V gene lost 0 bases and the J gene lost 3 bases, with 6 bases spanning the gap. This CDR3 spans 13 amino acids. In germline, CDR1 is MNHEY, CDR2 SVGAGI. CDR3 sequence (DNA): TGTGCCAGCAGTTACTCGCGGGGCTACGAGCAGTACTTC. This translates into CASSYSRGYEQYF.

The chain carries TRBV7-2 and TRBJ1-4, with D perhaps TRBD1 (5 bases). CDR1 and CDR2 from the germline V gene are SGHTA and FQGNSA. The V end was cut by 5 bases, the J end by 7 bases, with 14 bases between. This CDR3 comprises 14 residues. This CDR3 reads CASSLGQGREKLFF. DNA of the CDR3: TGTGCCAGCAGCCTAGGGCAGGGCCGTGAAAAACTGTTTTTT.

This clone showed up just once. In the same sample, other DNA sequences code for this CDR3. The chain combines TRBV11-3 with TRBJ1-1; D is ambiguous. Germline V gene sequence: CDR1 SGHNT, CDR2 YENEEA. This CDR3 is 13 amino acids long. The V gene lost 3 bases and the J gene lost 0 bases, with 5 bases spanning the gap. CDR3 DNA: TGTGCCAGCAGCTTCGGGTTGAACACTGAAGCTTTCTTT. Its protein is CASSFGLNTEAFF.

The sample holds one count of this clone. The chain has TRBV3-1 (or the pseudogene TRBV3-2) and TRBJ1-2; a weak D match, TRBD1 (5 bases). V lost 10 bases and J lost 4, with 19 bases in between. This CDR3 has 14 amino acids. Germline V gene lookup returns CDR1 LGHDT and CDR2 YNNKEL (reference sequence). CDR3 coding DNA: TGTGCCACCTCCTCCCTTGGGGCACTCTATGGCTACACCTTC. Translated, it gives CATSSLGALYGYTF.

V is TRBV7-9 and J is TRBJ1-5; D ambiguous. V lost 7 bases and J 3 bases, leaving 13 bases between the germline ends. Germline V gene lookup returns CDR1 SEHNR and CDR2 FQNEAQ (reference sequence). The length of the CDR3 is 14 residues. CDR3 residues: CASTPDGDNQPQHF. In nucleotides, the CDR3 is TGTGCCAGCACCCCCGACGGGGACAATCAGCCCCAGCATTTT.

The J gene is TRBJ1-5, the V gene TRBV4-1, with D possibly matching TRBD1 (6 bases). V gave up 7 bases and J gave up 0 bases, with 19 bases separating them. Germline-derived CDR1 and CDR2 are MGHRA and YSYEKL. This CDR3 has 17 amino acids. The CDR3 bases are TGCGCCAGCACCCCGCAGGGGACGGCCTTTAGCAATCAGCCCCAGCATTTT. Protein product: CASTPQGTAFSNQPQHF.

The J gene is TRBJ2-5, the V gene TRBV7-2; 9 bases fit TRBD1. CDR1 is SGHTA and CDR2 is FQGNSA in the germline V gene. The CDR3 spans 13 residues. V trimming: 5 bases; J trimming: 7 bases; junction bases outside the gene matches: 5. The CDR3 DNA reads as TGTGCCAGCAGCGCGGGACAGGGCTGGACCCAGTACTTC. This codes for CASSAGQGWTQYF.

The J gene is TRBJ2-1, the V gene TRBV6-5; 8 positions match TRBD2. The CDR3 is 15 amino acids. CDR1 and CDR2 from the germline V gene are MNHEY and SVGAGI. With 8 bases clipped from V and 5 bases from J, the junction kept 11 bases outside the gene matches. CDR3 sequence reads: CASALGWRGDNEQFF. The CDR3 nucleotides read TGTGCCAGCGCCCTGGGGTGGCGGGGGGACAATGAGCAGTTCTTC.

This clone came up once. The chain recombines TRBV20-1 with TRBJ2-3; D remains ambiguous. CDR3 length: 14 residues. Germline V lookup: CDR1 DFQATT, CDR2 SNEGSKA (reference sequence). Deletions cut 3 bases from V and 5 bases from J, with 15 bases between. The CDR3 bases are TGCAGTGCTAGTGGTTTGGCCCAACGAGATACGCAGTATTTT. Its translation is CSASGLAQRDTQYF.

J is TRBJ2-1 and V is TRBV6-5; the D is unclear. V dropped 7 bases and J dropped 10 bases, with 14 bases sitting between them. In germline, CDR1 is MNHEY, CDR2 SVGAGI. The length of the CDR3 is 12 residues. CDR3 DNA: TGTGCCAGCAACTCTATTCGTAGAGAGCAGTTCTTC. Its protein is CASNSIRREQFF.

This rearrangement joins TRBV30 to TRBJ1-1; 9 nucleotides align to TRBD1. CDR3 length: 14 residues. The V gene's germline CDR1 is GTSNPN and CDR2 SVGIG (reference sequence). J lost 3 bases, V lost 2 bases, and 4 bases had no gene match. For the CDR3, the DNA is TGTGCCTGGAGTCCCGGGACAGGGTACACTGAAGCTTTCTTT. It translates to CAWSPGTGYTEAFF.

This sequence joins TRBV19 and TRBJ2-2; 12 positions agree with TRBD2. The CDR3 sequence is 16 residues long. After removal of 5 bases from V and 6 bases from J, the junction contained 7 bases not matched to a gene. In germline, CDR1 is LNHDA, CDR2 SQIVND (reference sequence). CDR3 in DNA: TGTGCCAGTAGTCACCCTAGCGGGAGGGCCCCCGGGGAGCTGTTTTTT. It is translated as CASSHPSGRAPGELFF.

The J gene is TRBJ2-7, the V gene TRBV6-5; TRBD2 matches 8 bases. Trimming cost V 5 bases and J 9 bases; bases outside gene matches: 6. The CDR3 is made up of 12 amino acids. Germline V gene lookup returns CDR1 MNHEY and CDR2 SVGAGI. The CDR3 reads CASSTGGKVQYF. The CDR3 DNA reads TGTGCCAGCAGTACGGGGGGGAAAGTGCAGTACTTC.

The V call is TRBV19, the J call TRBJ2-3, with 10 bases identical to TRBD1. CDR3 length: 15 amino acids. Losses at the gene ends were 4 bases for V and 6 bases for J; bases not matched to a gene: 7. The germline CDR1 and CDR2 sequences are LNHDA and SQIVND (reference sequence). The CDR3 region is CASSTPPGQGDTQYF. The CDR3 coding sequence is TGTGCCAGTAGTACACCGCCGGGACAGGGGGATACGCAGTATTTT.

This chain uses TRBV2 with TRBJ2-5; a weak D match, TRBD2 (7 bases). Germline CDR1 SNHLY, CDR2 FYNNEI. V shed 6 bases and J shed 0 bases, with 11 bases lying between them. The CDR3 has 14 amino acids. CDR3 region: CASRAGAYQETQYF. The CDR3 nucleotides are TGTGCCAGCAGGGCGGGGGCGTACCAAGAGACCCAGTACTTC.

J is TRBJ2-7 and V is TRBV5-4, with D possibly being TRBD1 (6 bases). Between the trimmed V and J ends, which lost 6 bases and 1 base, there was a span of 11 bases. The CDR3 covers 13 residues. Germline loops: CDR1 SGHNT, CDR2 YYREEE (reference sequence). As DNA, the CDR3 is TGTGCCAGCATAAACAGGGAGTCCTACGAGCAGTACTTC. Its protein product is CASINRESYEQYF.

The CDR3 region is CAWRIADTQYF. The CDR3 DNA reads TGTGCCTGGAGAATCGCGGATACGCAGTATTTT. J is TRBJ2-3 and V is TRBV30; D gene unclear. Trimming pared 3 bases from V and 6 bases from J, leaving 7 bases between. CDR1 is GTSNPN, CDR2 SVGIG, per germline (reference sequence). The CDR3 is 11 amino acids.

Comments on this clone: The junction departs from the called germline gene at one end, perhaps through a read error. The V call is TRBV7-2, the J call TRBJ2-2, with 10 bases aligning to TRBD2. The germline V gene encodes CDR1 SGHTA and CDR2 FQGNSA. There are 15 residues in the CDR3. CDR3 in amino acids: CASARGLAYTWELFF. The CDR3 DNA reads as TGTGCCAGCGCAAGGGGACTAGCGTACACCTGGGAGCTGTTTTTT.

The chain is built from TRBV2 and TRBJ1-2; D ambiguous. Trimming left V 6 bases short and J 3 bases short, with 17 bases between. CDR3 length: 15 residues. Germline V gene data show CDR1 as SNHLY and CDR2 as FYNNEI. CDR3 sequence (DNA): TGTGCCAGCAGACGAACCTCATTCCGCGACTATGGCTACACCTTC. Translating it yields CASRRTSFRDYGYTF.

J is TRBJ2-4 and V is TRBV30; the D is unclear. The ends were cut back, 0 bases at V and 0 bases at J, with 15 bases in the middle. This CDR3 spans 17 amino acids. Germline V lookup: CDR1 GTSNPN, CDR2 SVGIG (reference sequence). CDR3 protein: CAWSVPYPRLAKNIQYF. The DNA for the CDR3 is TGTGCCTGGAGTGTACCGTACCCGCGGTTAGCCAAAAACATTCAGTACTTC. The variable domain in full, completed from reference TRBV30 and TRBJ2-4, reads SQTIHQWPATLVQPVGSPLSLECTVEGTSNPNLYWYRQAAGRGLQLLFYSVGIGQISSEVPQNLSASRPQDRQFILSSKKLLLSDSGFYLCAWSVPYPRLAKNIQYFGAGTRLSVL.

The chain employs TRBV10-3 and TRBJ2-5; tentatively, D is TRBD2 (6 bases). The CDR3 is 12 amino acids. CDR1 and CDR2 from the germline V gene are ENHRY and SYGVKD. Trimming stripped 8 bases from V and 1 base from J, with 8 bases between. This CDR3 is CAIGGSQETQYF. In DNA, the CDR3 is TGTGCCATCGGGGGGTCCCAAGAGACCCAGTACTTC.

The CDR3 here is CASSGGDSLRADTQYF. DNA of the CDR3: TGTGCCAGCAGCGGGGGGGACTCCCTGAGGGCAGATACGCAGTATTTT. The rearrangement links TRBV7-9 to TRBJ2-3; 7 positions match TRBD2. This CDR3 is built from 16 residues. Germline V gene lookup returns CDR1 SEHNR and CDR2 FQNEAQ (reference sequence). The V segment lost 5 bases and the J segment 4 bases; nucleotides outside the gene matches: 12.

J is TRBJ1-3 and V is TRBV7-9; D not resolved. CDR1 is SEHNR and CDR2 is FQNEAQ in the germline V gene (reference sequence). The CDR3 is 13 residues long. V lost 5 bases, J lost 5 bases, and 10 bases lay in between. CDR3 in amino acids: CASSPMGRNTIYF. The CDR3 coding sequence is TGTGCCAGCAGCCCCATGGGCAGAAACACCATATATTTT.